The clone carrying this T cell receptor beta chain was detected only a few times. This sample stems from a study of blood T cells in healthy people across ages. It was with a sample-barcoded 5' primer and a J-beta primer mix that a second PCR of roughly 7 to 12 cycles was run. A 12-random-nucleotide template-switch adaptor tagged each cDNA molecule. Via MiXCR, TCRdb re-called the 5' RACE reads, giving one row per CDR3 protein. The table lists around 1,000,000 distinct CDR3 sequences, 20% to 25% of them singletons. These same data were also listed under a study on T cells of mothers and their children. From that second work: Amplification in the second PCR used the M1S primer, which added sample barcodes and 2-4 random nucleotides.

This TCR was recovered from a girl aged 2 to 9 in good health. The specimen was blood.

The CDR3 loop is CASSQVVDTGTQYF. The CDR3, as DNA: TGCGCCAGCAGCCAAGTCGTAGATACGGGGACCCAGTACTTC. The chain is built from TRBV4-1 and TRBJ2-5; D is unresolved. CDR1 and CDR2 from the germline V gene are MGHRA and YSYEKL. V was pared by 1 base and J by 7 bases, with 13 bases between. The CDR3 has 14 amino acids.